Here is one T cell receptor beta chain with its context. Its antigen is not known. The CDR3 has 14 residues. Trimming left V 0 bases short and J 2 bases short, with 8 bases between. Per germline, CDR1 SGHNT and CDR2 YYREEE (reference sequence). This entry is derived from a study of T cell repertoires in cytomegalovirus infection. TCRdb re-analysed the reads in MiXCR, keeping a single row per CDR3 protein. The data show roughly 570,000 distinct CDR3 sequences, under 45% seen once. General study findings and limits: In two of eight donors, the top clonotype was HLA-C-restricted CMV-specific.

The TCR comes from a human donor in good health (CMV status not recorded). Some clones in this sample may be carry-over from other donors' samples. The sequencing here drew on cultured PBMCs, taken from culture after CMV antigen stimulation. This chain joins TRBV5-4 and TRBJ1-2; no reliable D call. The CDR3 protein is CASSLVGQNYGYTF. In nucleotides, the CDR3 is TGTGCCAGCAGCTTGGTTGGGCAGAACTATGGCTACACCTTC. The full variable domain, completed using reference TRBV5-4 and TRBJ1-2, is ETGVTQSPTHLIKTRGQQVTLRCSSQSGHNTVSWYQQALGQGPQFIFQYYREEENGRGNFPPRFSGLQFPNYSSELNVNALELDDSALYLCASSLVGQNYGYTFGSGTRLTVV.